Included here is one T cell receptor (beta chain) sequence, with context. The antigen remains unidentified. Profiled with immunoSEQ multiplex PCR; TCRdb holds only in-frame clones, not every one. In the table there are some 74,000 clones, 93% of which are singletons. These data come from a study of cytomegalovirus exposure and HLA in healthy donors. Background on the study: Later, an analysis reported that the 95 to 150 validation repertoires had used the same platform as the approximately 720 first-cohort repertoires.

The germline gives CDR1 SGHNT, CDR2 YYREEE (reference sequence). This CDR3 spans 15 amino acids. Points from the study as a whole: It was reported that the classifier diagnosed cytomegalovirus status with high specificity and sensitivity in both the original and validation cohorts.

The receptor was derived from a woman in her 30s in good health and CMV-seronegative. The sequencing sample was made of PBMCs. The V call is TRBV5-4, the J call TRBJ2-1; 10 bases fit TRBD2. The DNA for the CDR3 is TGTTCCTGGGTGGCTAGCGGGGGCTCCTACAATGAGCAGTTCTTC. The encoded protein is CSWVASGGSYNEQFF. The variable domain in full, with the rest retrieved from reference TRBV5-4 and TRBJ2-1, is ETGVTQSPTHLIKTRGQQVTLRCSSQSGHNTVSWYQQALGQGPQFIFQYYREEENGRGNFPPRFSGLQFPNYSSELNVNALELDDSALYLCSWVASGGSYNEQFFGPGTRLTVL.